A single sample is the source of the 19 T cell receptor beta chains below, sequenced in a study of cytomegalovirus exposure and HLA in healthy donors. TCRdb keeps only in-frame clones here, not all; method: immunoSEQ multiplex PCR. The sample yields some 150,000 clones, almost 90% seen once. Sequencing was performed on PBMCs. All receptors come from a woman under 30 in good health and CMV-seropositive.

For the CDR3, the DNA is TGTGCCAGCAGCTTAGGGCCTAGCGGGGGAGCCACCCAAGAGACCCAGTACTTC. It is translated as CASSLGPSGGATQETQYF. The chain links TRBV7-2 to TRBJ2-5; 10 bases are a match to TRBD2. The CDR3 contains 18 residues. Looked up from germline, CDR1 is SGHTA and CDR2 is FQGNSA. J lost 1 base, V lost 1 base, and 9 bases had no gene match.

The chain links TRBV7-2 to TRBJ1-3; D is possibly TRBD1 (5 bases). V dropped 1 base and J dropped 0 bases, with 7 bases sitting between them. This CDR3 region has 15 residues. Germline lookup yields CDR1 SGHTA and CDR2 FQGNSA. CDR3 region: CASSLEGLSGNTIYF. The CDR3 bases are TGTGCCAGCAGCTTAGAGGGACTCTCTGGAAACACCATATATTTT.

The chain has TRBV5-1 and TRBJ2-7; 11 bases match TRBD1. The CDR3 totals 16 residues. After removal of 5 bases from V and 3 bases from J, the junction contained 10 bases not matched to a gene. From germline, CDR1 is SGHRS and CDR2 YFSETQ. In DNA, the CDR3 is TGCGCCAGCAGGGCCGGGACAGGGGGTCTAGGCTACGAGCAGTACTTC. Protein: CASRAGTGGLGYEQYF.

The chain joins TRBV4-1 to TRBJ2-7; TRBD2 matches at 13 bases. Germline CDR1 reads MGHRA; CDR2 reads YSYEKL. V shed 2 bases and J 0 bases; nucleotides not matched to a gene: 1. The CDR3 is 16 residues long. CDR3 loop: CASSQTSGGDSYEQYF. CDR3 DNA: TGCGCCAGCAGCCAAACTAGCGGGGGGGACTCCTACGAGCAGTACTTC.

The J gene is TRBJ1-5, the V gene TRBV5-1; possible D gene TRBD1, 6 bases. The V and J ends lost 4 bases and 4 bases respectively, with 15 bases between them. Germline V gene sequence: CDR1 SGHRS, CDR2 YFSETQ. The CDR3 covers 15 residues. CDR3: CASSPTGNWNQPQHF. CDR3 DNA sequence: TGCGCCAGCAGCCCTACAGGGAATTGGAATCAGCCCCAGCATTTT.

The chain carries TRBV4-1 and TRBJ1-5; 9 bases align to TRBD1. The trim removed 4 bases at V and 5 bases at J, leaving 3 bases unmatched. This CDR3 is 14 amino acids long. Germline CDR1 reads MGHRA; CDR2 reads YSYEKL. The CDR3 here is CASSRDRVDQPQHF. The CDR3 DNA is TGCGCCAGCAGCCGGGACAGGGTGGATCAGCCCCAGCATTTT.

The chain couples TRBV18 to TRBJ1-6; 7 nucleotides line up with TRBD1. The V and J ends lost 3 bases and 14 bases, in that order; junction bases with no gene match: 10. There are 14 residues in the CDR3. Germline loops: CDR1 KGHSH, CDR2 LQKENI. This chain's CDR3 is CASSPETGSGTLHF. The CDR3 DNA reads TGTGCCAGCTCACCGGAGACAGGGTCGGGCACCCTCCACTTT.

This chain connects TRBV6-6 to TRBJ2-7; D remains ambiguous. Germline-derived CDR1 and CDR2 are MNHNY and SVGAGI (reference sequence). CDR3 length: 14 amino acids. The V and J ends lost 0 bases and 3 bases respectively, with 9 bases between them. The CDR3 bases are TGTGCCAGCAGTTACTCTGGCAGAAACTACGAGCAGTACTTC. Its protein product is CASSYSGRNYEQYF.

V and J are TRBV29-1 and TRBJ2-2; unclear D gene. V was shortened by 2 bases and J by 0 bases, with 7 bases between the two germline ends. In germline, CDR1 is SQVTM, CDR2 ANQGSEA. This CDR3 has 14 residues. DNA for the CDR3: TGCAGCGTTGAACTGCGATCGAACACCGGGGAGCTGTTTTTT. Amino acid sequence: CSVELRSNTGELFF.

This clone has just one count. The V gene is TRBV7-2, the J gene TRBJ1-6; no definite D call. V lost 7 bases, J lost 5 bases, and 18 bases lay in between. The CDR3 contains 16 residues. Germline values: CDR1 SGHTA, CDR2 FQGNSA. The CDR3 DNA reads TGTGCCAGCACCCCGGTGGGAGGGATCCATAATTCACCCCTCCACTTT. It is translated as CASTPVGGIHNSPLHF.

This clone was recorded only once. The CDR3 DNA reads TGCGCCAGCAGCCTAGGGACAGGTAAAGATGAAAAACTGTTTTTT. Encoded protein: CASSLGTGKDEKLFF. V gene TRBV5-1 combines with J gene TRBJ1-4, with 8 bases that match TRBD1. The CDR3 sequence is 15 residues long. V was pared by 4 bases and J by 6 bases, with 8 bases of the junction left unmatched. Germline V gene data show CDR1 as SGHRS and CDR2 as YFSETQ.

The chain uses TRBV28 and TRBJ2-5, with TRBD2 matching over 9 bases. Germline CDR1 reads MDHEN; CDR2 reads SYDVKM. This CDR3 spans 14 amino acids. After removal of 7 bases from V and 2 bases from J, the junction contained 5 bases not matched to a gene. The chain's CDR3 is CASKRGGDQETQYF. CDR3 bases: TGTGCCAGCAAACGCGGGGGGGATCAAGAGACCCAGTACTTC.

The chain carries TRBV10-3 and TRBJ1-1; D remains ambiguous. This CDR3 is built from 17 residues. Per germline, CDR1 ENHRY and CDR2 SYGVKD. V gave up 9 bases and J gave up 0 bases, with 23 bases separating them. CDR3 region: CAISPTGRSVVNTEAFF. The DNA for the CDR3 is TGTGCCATTTCACCGACGGGTAGATCAGTAGTGAACACTGAAGCTTTCTTT.

The V and J genes are TRBV6-6 and TRBJ1-2; possibly TRBD1 for D (5 bases). The germline V gene has CDR1 MNHNY and CDR2 SVGAGI (reference sequence). This CDR3 contains 12 residues. V was clipped by 7 bases and J by 6 bases, with 12 bases between them. The CDR3 sequence: CASTQGSDGYTF. The DNA for the CDR3 is TGTGCCAGCACCCAGGGCTCGGATGGCTACACCTTC.

This clone is a singleton in its sample. The chain links TRBV6-5 to TRBJ1-2, with no clear D. Germline V CDR1 and CDR2: MNHEY, SVGAGI. The CDR3 extends over 12 amino acids. Trimming left V 6 bases short and J 4 bases short, with 9 bases between. This CDR3 is CASSNQAYGYTF. The CDR3 coding sequence is TGTGCCAGCAGCAATCAGGCCTATGGCTACACCTTC.

This clone was counted once. This chain joins TRBV6-6 and TRBJ1-5, with D unclear. The CDR3 contains 12 residues. V lost 7 bases and J lost 2, with 6 bases in between. Germline V lookup: CDR1 MNHNY, CDR2 SVGAGI (reference sequence). CDR3 in DNA: TGTGCCAGCACTAACGGCAATCAGCCCCAGCATTTT. Translated, it gives CASTNGNQPQHF.

The V and J genes are TRBV19 and TRBJ1-5; no reliable D call. Between the trimmed V and J ends, which lost 2 bases and 4 bases, there was a span of 12 bases. The CDR3 sequence is 15 residues long. Germline CDR1 is LNHDA and CDR2 is SQIVND (reference sequence). CDR3 bases: TGTGCCAGTAGTATAACAAATCGAGGGAATCAGCCCCAGCATTTT. This translates into CASSITNRGNQPQHF.

The genes are TRBV5-1 and TRBJ2-1; TRBD2 agrees at 13 bases. This CDR3 is 14 amino acids long. V was pared by 5 bases and J by 11 bases, with 7 bases of the junction left unmatched. The V gene's germline CDR1 is SGHRS and CDR2 YFSETQ. The CDR3, as DNA: TGCGCCAGCAGTCCCGGGACTAGCGGGGAAAAGCAGTTCTTC. This encodes CASSPGTSGEKQFF.

This clone occurred once. As DNA, the CDR3 is TGTGCCAGCAGCCCGGAGAATTTCTACGGCGGGGAGCTGTTTTTT. Its protein product is CASSPENFYGGELFF. The V gene is TRBV7-2, the J gene TRBJ2-2, with D unresolved. The CDR3 covers 15 residues. Germline CDR1 is SGHTA and CDR2 is FQGNSA. V lost 5 bases and J 7 bases, leaving 17 bases between the germline ends. Full variable domain (rest looked up from reference TRBV7-2 and TRBJ2-2): GAGVSQSPSNKVTEKGKDVELRCDPISGHTALYWYRQSLGQGLEFLIYFQGNSAPDKSGLPSDRFSAERTGGSVSTLTIQRTQQEDSAVYLCASSPENFYGGELFFGEGSRLTVL.